These 17 T cell receptor beta chains originate from one sample sequenced in a study of blood T cells in healthy people across ages. Then a second PCR, running about 7 to 11 cycles, was carried out with a sample-barcoded 5' primer and a J-beta primer mix. TCRdb reprocessed the 5' RACE reads via MiXCR and lists one record per CDR3 protein. The sample records fewer than 800,000 distinct CDR3 sequences, 45% to 50% being singletons. The specimen sequenced was blood. All receptors derive from a woman aged 60-75 years in good health.

The V call is TRBV10-3, the J call TRBJ1-5; 8 bases map to TRBD1. Germline V gene lookup returns CDR1 ENHRY and CDR2 SYGVKD. Losses at the gene ends were 3 bases for V and 6 bases for J; bases not matched to a gene: 10. This CDR3 contains 16 residues. CDR3 loop: CAISELGQGDGQPQHF. The CDR3, as DNA: TGTGCCATCAGTGAACTAGGACAGGGCGACGGTCAGCCCCAGCATTTT.

The rearrangement links TRBV4-3 to TRBJ2-7, with 10 bases fitting TRBD2. CDR1 is LGHNA, CDR2 YSLEER, per germline. This CDR3 is built from 16 residues. The trim removed 0 bases at V and 2 bases at J, leaving 4 bases unmatched. The CDR3 DNA is TGCGCCAGCAGCCAAGAGGTTCTAGCGGGAGCCTACGAGCAGTACTTC. This gives the protein CASSQEVLAGAYEQYF.

This clonotype was recorded a few times. V is TRBV25-1 and J is TRBJ2-7; no firm D call. V lost 2 bases, J lost 7 bases, and 12 bases lay in between. Looked up from germline, CDR1 is MGHDK and CDR2 is SYGVNS. This CDR3 region has 13 residues. This chain's CDR3 is CASSEVYESEQYF. The CDR3 DNA is TGTGCCAGCAGTGAAGTGTACGAGTCTGAGCAGTACTTC.

This clonotype showed up just a few times. V gene TRBV3-1 combines with J gene TRBJ2-5; possible D gene TRBD2, 5 bases. The J call may be mistaken, given a closer DNA end match to TRBJ2-7. Germline values: CDR1 LGHDT, CDR2 YNNKEL (reference sequence). The CDR3 length is 16 residues. CDR3 residues: CASSHPVGVWRGEQYF. CDR3 DNA sequence: TGTGCCAGCAGCCATCCCGTCGGGGTGTGGCGCGGCGAGCAGTACTTC.

The chain carries TRBV4-2 and TRBJ2-4, with 10 bases that match TRBD2. The CDR3 is made up of 15 amino acids. Germline CDR1 LGHNA, CDR2 YNFKEQ. Trimming at V came to 3 bases and at J to 13 bases, leaving 12 bases not matched to a gene. The CDR3 loop is CASSQPPGLANVQYF. Here the CDR3 DNA reads TGTGCCAGCAGCCAGCCCCCGGGACTAGCGAACGTGCAGTACTTC.

The count of this clonotype is one. The chain combines TRBV20-1 with TRBJ2-7; 10 positions agree with TRBD2. Germline CDR1 is DFQATT and CDR2 is SNEGSKA (reference sequence). The CDR3 is made up of 15 amino acids. V lost 5 bases, J lost 3 bases, and 10 bases stayed unmatched. Here the CDR3 reads CSAPQLAGTNYEQYF. DNA of the CDR3: TGCAGTGCTCCCCAACTAGCGGGGACAAACTACGAGCAGTACTTC.

CDR3 in DNA: TGTGCCAGCAGCTTAACGGGTGGGGCCAACGTCCTGACTTTC. As protein: CASSLTGGANVLTF. V and J are TRBV7-2 and TRBJ2-6, with D unresolved. Trimming cost V 2 bases and J 3 bases, with 5 bases left between them. The CDR3 length is 14 residues. Germline V gene data show CDR1 as SGHTA and CDR2 as FQGNSA.

The CDR3 DNA is TGTGCCACCAGCAGTCCGGGTTCAGTCTACAATGAGCAGTTCTTC. This codes for CATSSPGSVYNEQFF. This rearrangement joins TRBV15 to TRBJ2-1; D unclear. The CDR3 covers 15 residues. V was trimmed by 3 bases and J by 3 bases, leaving 12 bases between them. Germline CDR1 and CDR2: LNHNV and YYDKDF (reference sequence).

This clonotype was counted only a few times. The chain has TRBV15 and TRBJ1-5; the D gene is possibly TRBD1 (6 bases). The CDR3 is 16 residues long. The V gene lost 0 bases and the J gene lost 1 base, with 10 bases spanning the gap. Germline assignment: CDR1 LNHNV and CDR2 YYDKDF (reference sequence). The CDR3 reads CATSRDRGLSNQPQHF. The CDR3, as DNA: TGTGCCACCAGCAGAGATAGGGGGTTAAGCAATCAGCCCCAGCATTTT.

This clonotype was detected a few times. The genes are TRBV3-1 and TRBJ2-1, with 8 nucleotides matching TRBD2. V was clipped by 6 bases and J by 0 bases; unmatched bases: 7. The germline CDR1 and CDR2 sequences are LGHDT and YNNKEL (reference sequence). The CDR3 spans 16 residues. The CDR3 here is CASSNGLASSYNEQFF. The CDR3 nucleotides are TGTGCCAGCAGTAACGGACTAGCCAGCTCCTACAATGAGCAGTTCTTC.

V usage is TRBV20-1 and J usage is TRBJ2-5; D remains ambiguous. The J call may not be correct, given that the DNA end is closer to TRBJ2-7. In germline, CDR1 is DFQATT, CDR2 SNEGSKA (reference sequence). The CDR3 is made up of 10 amino acids. The CDR3 coding sequence is TGCAGTGCTATGGGTCGCGAGCAGTACTTC. This encodes CSAMGREQYF.

This chain uses TRBV28 with TRBJ1-4; perhaps TRBD1 as D (6 bases). This CDR3 comprises 13 residues. The germline CDR1 and CDR2 sequences are MDHEN and SYDVKM. Trimming shortened V by 8 bases and J by 8 bases, and 15 bases separated the two germline ends. For the CDR3, the DNA is TGTGCCAGCGGCGCGGGGGCTAGGGAAAAACTGTTTTTT. This encodes CASGAGAREKLFF.

The gene calls are TRBV29-1 and TRBJ2-7; 7 positions match TRBD2. This CDR3 has 14 amino acids. Germline-derived CDR1 and CDR2 are SQVTM and ANQGSEA. The junction had 12 bases not matched to a gene; V was cut back by 4 bases and J by 6 bases. This chain's CDR3 is CSVGLADVSGEQYF. CDR3 DNA: TGCAGCGTTGGGCTAGCGGACGTCTCGGGCGAGCAGTACTTC.

This clonotype was found a few times. CDR3 bases: TGCAGTGCTCAAGACCCTGCAACTAATGAAAAACTGTTTTTT. This translates into CSAQDPATNEKLFF. The chain is built from TRBV20-1 and TRBJ1-4, with D unresolved. CDR3 length: 14 amino acids. Per germline, CDR1 DFQATT and CDR2 SNEGSKA (reference sequence). V was clipped by 5 bases and J by 0 bases, with 10 bases between them.

The chain carries TRBV9 and TRBJ2-1; the match to TRBD2 covers 7 bases. Germline CDR1 SGDLS, CDR2 YYNGEE. The CDR3 consists of 16 residues. V trimming: 0 bases; J trimming: 3 bases; junction bases outside the gene matches: 6. CDR3 bases: TGTGCCAGCAGCGTAGTCTCGGGAGGCGTCTACAATGAGCAGTTCTTC. Its translation: CASSVVSGGVYNEQFF.

The chain combines TRBV10-3 with TRBJ1-6, with 7 nucleotides matching TRBD1. The ends lost 0 bases at V and 1 base at J; junction bases unmatched: 6. The V gene's germline CDR1 is ENHRY and CDR2 SYGVKD. The CDR3 contains 18 residues. The CDR3 nucleotides are TGTGCCATCAGTGAGTCGGTGGGACAGAGTTCCTATAATTCACCCCTCCACTTT. Translated, it gives CAISESVGQSSYNSPLHF.

This rearrangement joins TRBV2 to TRBJ1-1; D gene ambiguous. Trimming pared 7 bases from V and 1 base from J, leaving 10 bases between. Germline lookup yields CDR1 SNHLY and CDR2 FYNNEI. This CDR3 has 13 residues. CDR3 in DNA: TGTGCCAGCACCTGGACGGAGAACACTGAAGCTTTCTTT. Protein: CASTWTENTEAFF.